These 13 T cell receptor beta chains were all obtained from the same sample, sequenced in a study of T cells in Graves' hyperthyroidism and ophthalmopathy. Amplified TCR beta CDR3 regions came from RNA transcripts. A first-round RT-PCR of the TCR CDR3 used the HTBI primer set. TCRdb recomputed calls from the multiplex PCR reads with MiXCR, one row per CDR3 protein. The sample consists of roughly 300,000 distinct CDR3 sequences, under 25% of them appearing once. The sequenced sample was blood. The receptor source for this set is a woman in her 50s with Graves' hyperthyroidism.

Details on this clonotype: A much larger clone differs by one base, so this may be a read error. Since the CDR3 does not end with the conserved phenylalanine or tryptophan, this likely comes from a read error. The chain links TRBV28 to TRBJ2-1; D gene unclear. Between the trimmed V and J ends, which lost 8 bases and 4 bases, there was a span of 6 bases. Germline CDR1 reads MDHEN; CDR2 reads SYDVKM. The CDR3 loop spans 11 amino acids. CDR3 coding DNA: TGTGCCAGCCAGACATACAATGAGCAGTTCTCC. Translated, it gives CASQTYNEQFS.

There are many counts of this clonotype. The chain combines TRBV7-2 with TRBJ2-2; D tentatively fits TRBD1 or TRBD2 (5 bases each). Deletions cut 6 bases from V and 3 bases from J, with 11 bases between. The CDR3 is 14 residues long. CDR1 is SGHTA and CDR2 is FQGNSA in the germline V gene. The CDR3 loop reads CASRFQGDTGELFF. The CDR3 region has the DNA TGTGCCAGCAGATTTCAGGGAGACACCGGGGAGCTGTTTTTT.

This clonotype was detected only a few times. Written as DNA, the CDR3 is TGTGCCAGCAGCGTAGGGCAAAGCACAGATACGCAGTATTTT. Its translation: CASSVGQSTDTQYF. The chain employs TRBV9 and TRBJ2-3; D not certain. Germline V gene data show CDR1 as SGDLS and CDR2 as YYNGEE. This CDR3 contains 14 residues. The V end lost 0 bases, the J end lost 0 bases, and 5 bases lay between the germline ends.

The rearrangement joins TRBV5-1 to TRBJ2-5, with a possible D match to TRBD1 (5 bases). Germline V CDR1 and CDR2: SGHRS, YFSETQ. This CDR3 has 17 amino acids. Trimming removed 0 bases at V and 1 base at J, with 16 bases between. The CDR3 DNA reads as TGCGCCAGCAGCTTGGCCTTGGACACTCGAACCCAAGAGACCCAGTACTTC. Amino acid sequence: CASSLALDTRTQETQYF.

This clonotype has at least ten counts. This rearrangement joins TRBV5-5 to TRBJ2-1, with a tentative D call TRBD1 (6 bases). The germline gives CDR1 SGHKS, CDR2 YYEKEE (reference sequence). CDR3 length: 13 residues. Trimming left V 5 bases short and J 7 bases short, with 13 bases between. Here the CDR3 DNA reads TGTGCCAGCAGTTCACTACAGGGTAATGAGCAGTTCTTC. Translating it yields CASSSLQGNEQFF.

This clonotype was seen more than once but under ten times. DNA for the CDR3: TGTGCCATCAGTGAGACAGGGGAATATCTTCCGAATCAGCCCCAGCATTTT. Protein product: CAISETGEYLPNQPQHF. V usage is TRBV10-3 and J usage is TRBJ1-5, with 7 bases that match TRBD1. CDR1 is ENHRY, CDR2 SYGVKD, per germline. The CDR3 is made up of 17 amino acids. V lost 2 bases to trimming and J lost 4 bases; unmatched junction nucleotides: 11.

This clonotype showed up many times. The chain combines TRBV28 with TRBJ1-2, with D maybe TRBD1 (5 bases). This CDR3 is built from 12 residues. In germline, CDR1 is MDHEN, CDR2 SYDVKM. Between the trimmed V and J ends, which lost 3 bases and 12 bases, there was a span of 14 bases. CDR3 protein: CASSFLGGSDTF. For the CDR3, the DNA is TGTGCCAGCAGTTTTTTGGGGGGAAGCGACACCTTC.

This sequence joins TRBV6-2 or TRBV6-3 and TRBJ1-2, with D possibly being TRBD1 (5 bases). V was cut by 2 bases and J by 6 bases, with 22 bases left in between. This CDR3 is built from 17 residues. The germline V gene encodes CDR1 MNHEY and CDR2 SVGEGT. CDR3 bases: TGTGCCAGCAGTTACCTCAAAGACCGCCAGGGCAAGGATGGCTACACCTTC. This codes for CASSYLKDRQGKDGYTF.

The chain links TRBV12-3 or TRBV12-4 to TRBJ2-1; no clear D. There are 15 residues in the CDR3. V was clipped by 7 bases and J by 4 bases, with 17 bases between them. The CDR3 protein is CASIDTGSSYNEQFF. The DNA for the CDR3 is TGTGCCAGCATCGATACCGGATCCTCTTACAATGAGCAGTTCTTC.

Concerning this clonotype: A much larger clone sits a single nucleotide away, making a read error possible. The rearrangement uses TRBV28 and TRBJ1-5; D is unresolved. CDR1 is MDHEN, CDR2 SYDVKM, per germline. The CDR3 runs to 14 residues. The CDR3 protein is CASSPHGSNQPRHF. The CDR3 nucleotides are TGTGCCAGCAGCCCACACGGTAGCAATCAGCCCCGGCATTTT.

V and J are TRBV7-9 and TRBJ1-6; D is possibly TRBD1 (5 bases). Germline loops: CDR1 SEHNR, CDR2 FQNEAQ (reference sequence). V lost 5 bases and J lost 10, with 12 bases in between. CDR3 length: 13 residues. The CDR3 nucleotides read TGTGCCAGCAGCGACATGGGGGACTCACCCCTCCACTTT. It is translated as CASSDMGDSPLHF.

This clonotype was observed many times. The chain joins TRBV5-5 to TRBJ1-5; D unclear. The germline V gene encodes CDR1 SGHKS and CDR2 YYEKEE (reference sequence). CDR3 size: 16 residues. Trimming took off 2 bases at V and 2 bases at J, with 14 bases between the two ends. CDR3 residues: CASSLGAPRGNQPQHF. As DNA, the CDR3 is TGTGCCAGCAGCTTAGGCGCCCCCAGAGGCAATCAGCCCCAGCATTTT.

V and J are TRBV6-1 and TRBJ2-2, with unresolved D. This CDR3 has 15 amino acids. Trimming stripped 6 bases from V and 0 bases from J, with 11 bases between. In germline, CDR1 is MNHNS, CDR2 SASEGT. The CDR3 nucleotides are TGTGCCAGCAGAAGGACGGTAACGAACACCGGGGAGCTGTTTTTT. Its protein is CASRRTVTNTGELFF.